The entry below gives a single T cell receptor (beta chain) sequence along with its context. Its antigen is as yet unknown. Germline V gene sequence: CDR1 KGHDR, CDR2 SFDVKD. The CDR3 is 15 residues long. Trimming at V came to 3 bases and at J to 5 bases, leaving 6 bases not matched to a gene. These data originate in a study of T cells after yellow fever vaccination. Overall study results and limits: Most clones from primary vaccination were detected again post-booster (about 95% CD4, about 88% CD8).

A 5'RACE template-switching step, the method used to make TCR cDNA, added a universal primer site and UMIs. TCRdb independently ran MiXCR on the 5' RACE reads; one entry per CDR3 protein. The sample lists more than 300,000 distinct CDR3 sequences; 4% to 5.5% were seen once. Specimen: PBMCs, collected 15 days after the yellow fever booster vaccination. The clonotype comes from a young man who received the YFV17D yellow fever vaccine. J is TRBJ2-1 and V is TRBV24-1; TRBD1 matches 7 bases. CDR3: CATSDPRGFNNEQFF. The CDR3 DNA is TGTGCCACCAGTGATCCCAGGGGGTTCAACAATGAGCAGTTCTTC.